The present T cell receptor beta chain was sequenced within a study of technical replicates of blood from several donors. Some clones are missing from TCRdb's copy, which holds only in-frame ones; the method was immunoSEQ multiplex PCR. This table has some 79,000 clones, 85% to 95% appearing once. J lost 5 bases, V lost 4 bases, and 10 bases had no gene match. Germline V gene sequence: CDR1 SEHNR, CDR2 FQNEAQ (reference sequence). This CDR3 is 15 amino acids long. The sample was T cells isolated from PBMCs. V gene TRBV7-9 combines with J gene TRBJ2-5; TRBD1 matches 7 bases. This clonotype was obtained from a human donor in good health. CDR3 region: CASSSLGQVLETQYF. The CDR3 DNA follows: TGTGCCAGCAGCTCGCTCGGACAGGTCCTTGAGACCCAGTACTTC.